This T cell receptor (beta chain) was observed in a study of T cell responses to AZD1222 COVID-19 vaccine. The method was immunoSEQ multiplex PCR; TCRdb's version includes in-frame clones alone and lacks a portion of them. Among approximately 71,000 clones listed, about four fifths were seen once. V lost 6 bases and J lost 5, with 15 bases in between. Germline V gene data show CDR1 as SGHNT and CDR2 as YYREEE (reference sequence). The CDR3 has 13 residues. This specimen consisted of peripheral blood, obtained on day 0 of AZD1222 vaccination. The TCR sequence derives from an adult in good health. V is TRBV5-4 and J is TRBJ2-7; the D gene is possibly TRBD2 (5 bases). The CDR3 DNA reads TGTGCCAGCAAGACTAATTATAGGGACGAGCAGTACTTC. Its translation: CASKTNYRDEQYF.